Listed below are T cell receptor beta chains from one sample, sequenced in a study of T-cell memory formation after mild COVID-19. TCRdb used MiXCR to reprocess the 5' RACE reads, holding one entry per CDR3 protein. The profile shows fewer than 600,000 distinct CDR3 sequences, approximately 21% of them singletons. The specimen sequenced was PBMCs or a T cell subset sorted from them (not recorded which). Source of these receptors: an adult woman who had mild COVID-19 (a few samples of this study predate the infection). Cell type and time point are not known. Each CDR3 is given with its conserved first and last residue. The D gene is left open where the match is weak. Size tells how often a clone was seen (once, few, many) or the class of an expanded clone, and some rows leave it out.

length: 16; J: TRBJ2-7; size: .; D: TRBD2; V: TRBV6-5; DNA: TGTGCCAGCAGTTACAGACCCGGGACTAGCGGAAACGAGCAGTACTTC; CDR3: CASSYRPGTSGNEQYF
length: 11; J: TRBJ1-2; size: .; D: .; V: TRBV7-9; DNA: TGTGCCAGCAGCCCCGGGGTCCACTACACCTTC; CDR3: CASSPGVHYTF
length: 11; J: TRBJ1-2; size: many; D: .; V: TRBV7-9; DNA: TGTGCCAGCAGCAGCTTCAAGGGCTACACCTTC; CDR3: CASSSFKGYTF
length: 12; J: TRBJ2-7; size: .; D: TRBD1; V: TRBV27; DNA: TGTGCCACCGGGACAGGGGGCGCCGAGCAGTACTTC; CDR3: CATGTGGAEQYF
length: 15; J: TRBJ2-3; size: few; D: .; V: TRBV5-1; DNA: TGCGCCAGCAGCCTCAGGGGACTAAACACAGATACGCAGTATTTT; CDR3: CASSLRGLNTDTQYF
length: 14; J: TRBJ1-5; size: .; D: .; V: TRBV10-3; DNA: TGTGCCATCAGTGATTCTCATGGAATTCAGCCCCAGCATTTT; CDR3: CAISDSHGIQPQHF
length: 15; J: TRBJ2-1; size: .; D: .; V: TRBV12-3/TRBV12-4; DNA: TGTGCCAGCAGTTTCGGCCGGGCCTCCTACAATGAGCAGTTCTTC; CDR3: CASSFGRASYNEQFF
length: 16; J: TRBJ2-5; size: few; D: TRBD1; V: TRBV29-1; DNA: TGCAGCGTTGAAGAAGCGGGACAGGGGATATACGAGACCCAGTACTTC; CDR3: CSVEEAGQGIYETQYF
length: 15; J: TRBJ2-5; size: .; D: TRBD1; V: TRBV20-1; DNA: TGCAGTGCCGACGGGACAGGGGGTAATCAAGAGACCCAGTACTTC; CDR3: CSADGTGGNQETQYF
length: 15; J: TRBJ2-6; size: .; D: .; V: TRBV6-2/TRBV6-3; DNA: TGTGCCAGCAGTTACGCGGGGTCTGGGGCCAACGTCCTGACTTTC; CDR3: CASSYAGSGANVLTF
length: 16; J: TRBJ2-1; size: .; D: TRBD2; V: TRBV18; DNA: TGTGCCAGCTCACCACCGAATAGCGGGGTGAACAATGAGCAGTTCTTC; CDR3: CASSPPNSGVNNEQFF
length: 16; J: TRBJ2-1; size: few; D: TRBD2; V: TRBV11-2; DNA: TGTGCCAGCAGCCCCCGTCCCGGGAGGGGATACAATGAGCAGTTCTTC; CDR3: CASSPRPGRGYNEQFF
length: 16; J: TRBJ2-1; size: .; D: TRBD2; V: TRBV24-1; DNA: TGTGCCACCAGTGAAAGCGGGGGGGCCGTTATCAATGAGCAGTTCTTC; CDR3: CATSESGGAVINEQFF
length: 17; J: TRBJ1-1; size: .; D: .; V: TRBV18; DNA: TGTGCCAGCTCACCACCACTACGACCTTCGGGGAGGACTGAAGCTTTCTTT; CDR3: CASSPPLRPSGRTEAFF
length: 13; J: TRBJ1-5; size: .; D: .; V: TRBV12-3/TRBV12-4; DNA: TGTGCCAGCAGTTTACTCGGTTATCAGCCCCAGCATTTT; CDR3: CASSLLGYQPQHF
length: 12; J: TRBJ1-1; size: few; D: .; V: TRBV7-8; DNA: TGTGCCAGCAGCTCACATGGGGCTGAAGCTTTCTTT; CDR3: CASSSHGAEAFF
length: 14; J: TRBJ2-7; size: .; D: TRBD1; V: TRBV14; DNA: TGTGCCAGCAGCCAATGGGTTACAGGGGGCGAGCAGTACTTC; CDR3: CASSQWVTGGEQYF
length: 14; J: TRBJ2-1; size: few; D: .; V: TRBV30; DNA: TGTGCCTGGAGTCCCTTAGCCTACTACAATGAGCAGTTCTTC; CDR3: CAWSPLAYYNEQFF
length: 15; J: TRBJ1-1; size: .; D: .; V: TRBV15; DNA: TGTGCCACCAGCAGAGTACGGGGGGGCTACACTGAAGCTTTCTTT; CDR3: CATSRVRGGYTEAFF
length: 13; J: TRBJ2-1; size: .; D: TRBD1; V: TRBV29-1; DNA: TGTACAGCGAACAGGGGCCTAGGGAATGAGCAGTTCTTC; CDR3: CTANRGLGNEQFF
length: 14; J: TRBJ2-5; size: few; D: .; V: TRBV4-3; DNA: TGCGCCAGCAGCCAAGCCGCCGTGGGCGAGACCCAGTACTTC; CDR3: CASSQAAVGETQYF
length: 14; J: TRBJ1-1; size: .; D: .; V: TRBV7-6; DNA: TGTGCCAGCAGCTTAGTTGTGGACGGGGGTGAAGCTTTCTTT; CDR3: CASSLVVDGGEAFF
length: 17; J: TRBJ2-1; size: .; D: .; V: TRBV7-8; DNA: TGTGCCAGCAGCCTCCGACGTCCCCGTCCGGAAGGGGGTGAGCAGTTCTTC; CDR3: CASSLRRPRPEGGEQFF
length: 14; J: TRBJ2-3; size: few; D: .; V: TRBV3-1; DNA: TGTGCCAGCAGCGAAGGGACTGGTTTCGATACGCAGTATTTT; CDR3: CASSEGTGFDTQYF
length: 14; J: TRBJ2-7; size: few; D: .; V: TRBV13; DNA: TGTGCCAGCAGCTTTCTCGGGGGCTCCTACGAGCAGTACTTC; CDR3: CASSFLGGSYEQYF
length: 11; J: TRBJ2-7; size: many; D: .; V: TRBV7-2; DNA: TGTGCCAGCAGGGCCGCCTACGAGCAGTACTTC; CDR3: CASRAAYEQYF
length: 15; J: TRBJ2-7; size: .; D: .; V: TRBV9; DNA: TGTGCCAGCAGCGTAGGATCAGTAAGTTACTACGAGCAGTACTTC; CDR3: CASSVGSVSYYEQYF
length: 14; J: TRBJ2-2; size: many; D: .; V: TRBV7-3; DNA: TGTGCCAGCAGCGCCTCGACGGGAACAGGGGAGCTGTTTTTT; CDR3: CASSASTGTGELFF
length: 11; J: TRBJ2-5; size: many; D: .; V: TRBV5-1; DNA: TGCGCCAGCAGCTTGGACGAGACCCAGTACTTC; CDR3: CASSLDETQYF
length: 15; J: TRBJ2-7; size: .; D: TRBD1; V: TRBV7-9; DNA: TGTGCCAGCAGCTTAGGCGGCAGGGGGCTCTACGAGCAGTACTTC; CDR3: CASSLGGRGLYEQYF
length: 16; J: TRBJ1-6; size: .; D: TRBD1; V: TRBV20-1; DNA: TGCAGTGCTAATGACAGGGGGAGAACCCCTAATTCACCCCTCCACTTT; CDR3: CSANDRGRTPNSPLHF
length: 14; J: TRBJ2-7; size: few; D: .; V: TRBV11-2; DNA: TGTGCCAGCAGCTCCAGGGGACACTTCTACGAGCAGTACTTC; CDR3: CASSSRGHFYEQYF
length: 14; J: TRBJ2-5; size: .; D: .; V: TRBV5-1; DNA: TGCGCCAGCAGACGGACCCGAGAGCAAGAGACCCAGTACTTC; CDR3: CASRRTREQETQYF
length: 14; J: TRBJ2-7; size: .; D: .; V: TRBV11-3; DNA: TGTGCCAGCAGCTTCTCTGACGGAGCCTACGAGCAGTACTTC; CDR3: CASSFSDGAYEQYF
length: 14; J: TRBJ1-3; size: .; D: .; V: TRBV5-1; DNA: TGCGCCAGCAGTCCAAGGGGTGTTGGAAACACCATATATTTT; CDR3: CASSPRGVGNTIYF
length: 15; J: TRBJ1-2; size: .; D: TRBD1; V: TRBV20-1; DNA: TGCAGTGCTACCCCGACAGGGGTAGTAGGTAGGGGCTACACCTTC; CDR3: CSATPTGVVGRGYTF
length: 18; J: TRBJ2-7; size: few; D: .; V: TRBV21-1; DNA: TGTGCCAGCAGCAAAGTCGGACCGAACGTAGACTCCACATACGAGCAGTACTTC; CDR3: CASSKVGPNVDSTYEQYF
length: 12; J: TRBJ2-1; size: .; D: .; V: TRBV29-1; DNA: TGCAGCGTTGATTCTTTCGGCAATGAGCAGTTCTTC; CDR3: CSVDSFGNEQFF
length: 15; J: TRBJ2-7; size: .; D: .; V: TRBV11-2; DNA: TGTGCCAGCAGCTTAGTTTCGGGGCCCAGGGACGAGCAGTACTTC; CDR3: CASSLVSGPRDEQYF
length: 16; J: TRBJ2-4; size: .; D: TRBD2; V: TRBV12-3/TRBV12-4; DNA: TGTGCCAGCAGTTTAGCGGCCAAGCGGGGGGAAAACATTCAGTACTTC; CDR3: CASSLAAKRGENIQYF